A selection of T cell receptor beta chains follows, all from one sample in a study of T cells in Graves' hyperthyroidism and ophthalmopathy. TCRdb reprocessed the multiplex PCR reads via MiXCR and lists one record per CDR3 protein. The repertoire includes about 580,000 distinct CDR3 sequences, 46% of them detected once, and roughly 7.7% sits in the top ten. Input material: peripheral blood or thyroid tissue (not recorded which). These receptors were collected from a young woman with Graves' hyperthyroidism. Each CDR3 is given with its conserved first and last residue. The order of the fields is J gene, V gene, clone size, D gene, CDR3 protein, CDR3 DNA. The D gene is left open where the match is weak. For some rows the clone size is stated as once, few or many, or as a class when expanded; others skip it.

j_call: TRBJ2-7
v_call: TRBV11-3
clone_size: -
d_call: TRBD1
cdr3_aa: CASSPMGTGGYEQYF
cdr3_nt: TGTGCCAGCAGCCCTATGGGGACAGGGGGTTACGAGCAGTACTTC

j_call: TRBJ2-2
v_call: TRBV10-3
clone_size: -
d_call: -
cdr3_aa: CAISDASGELFF
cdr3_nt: TGTGCCATCAGCGACGCTAGCGGGGAGCTGTTTTTT

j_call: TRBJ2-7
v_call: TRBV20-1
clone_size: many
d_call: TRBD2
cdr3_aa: CSATSGSVRLYEQYF
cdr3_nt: TGCAGTGCAACTAGCGGGAGTGTAAGGTTGTACGAGCAGTACTTC

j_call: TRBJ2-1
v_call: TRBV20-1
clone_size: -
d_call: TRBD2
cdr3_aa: CSVGGGRELEQFF
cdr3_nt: TGCAGTGTTGGTGGTGGGCGGGAGCTTGAGCAGTTCTTC

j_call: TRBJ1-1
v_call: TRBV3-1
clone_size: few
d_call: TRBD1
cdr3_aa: CASSHGQDRVVNTEAFF
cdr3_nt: TGTGCCAGCAGCCACGGGCAGGACAGGGTGGTGAACACTGAAGCTTTCTTT

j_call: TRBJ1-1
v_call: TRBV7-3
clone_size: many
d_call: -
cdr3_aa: CASSLSPGTNTEAFF
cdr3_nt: TGTGCCAGCAGCTTAAGTCCAGGGACTAACACTGAAGCTTTCTTT

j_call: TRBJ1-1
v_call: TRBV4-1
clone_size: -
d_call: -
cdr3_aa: CASSPRGGVNAEAFF
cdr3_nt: TGCGCCAGCAGCCCCCGAGGGGGGGTGAATGCTGAAGCTTTCTTT

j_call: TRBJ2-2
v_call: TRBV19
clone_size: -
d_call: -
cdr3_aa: CASSIDTVGELFF
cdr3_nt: TGTGCCAGTAGTATCGATACAGTCGGGGAGCTGTTTTTT

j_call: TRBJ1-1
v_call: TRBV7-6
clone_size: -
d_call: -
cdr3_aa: CASSRGDEGNTEAFF
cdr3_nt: TGTGCCAGCAGCAGGGGGGACGAAGGGAACACTGAAGCTTTCTTT

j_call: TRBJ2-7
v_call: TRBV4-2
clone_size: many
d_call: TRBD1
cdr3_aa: CASSQDRQGGEQYF
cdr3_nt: TGTGCCAGCAGCCAAGATCGACAGGGTGGTGAGCAGTACTTC

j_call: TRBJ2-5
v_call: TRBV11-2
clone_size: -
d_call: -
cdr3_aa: CASSLSSNQPQYF
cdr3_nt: TGTGCCAGCAGCTTAAGCAGCAATCAGCCCCAGTACTTC

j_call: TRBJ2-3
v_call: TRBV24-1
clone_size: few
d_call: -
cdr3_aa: CATSDLGTGGTDTQYF
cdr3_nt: TGTGCCACCAGTGACCTAGGGACCGGCGGCACAGATACGCAGTATTTT

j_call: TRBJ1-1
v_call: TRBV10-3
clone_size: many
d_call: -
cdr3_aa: CAISEARENTEAFF
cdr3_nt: TGTGCCATCAGTGAGGCCAGGGAGAACACTGAAGCTTTCTTT

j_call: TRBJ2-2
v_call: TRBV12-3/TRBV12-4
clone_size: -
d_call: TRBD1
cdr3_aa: CATSVQGKVDTGELFF
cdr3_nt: TGTGCCACCTCGGTACAGGGGAAGGTGGACACCGGGGAGCTGTTTTTT